This T cell receptor (beta chain) was sequenced in a study of T-cell memory formation after mild COVID-19. Points from the study as a whole: The study found contracting CD4+ clones mainly in CM and EM and contracting CD8+ clones in EMRA.

TCRdb re-called the 5' RACE reads through MiXCR, storing one row per CDR3 protein. Seen here are tens of thousands of distinct CDR3 sequences, roughly 25% observed once, and the top ten hold roughly 41%. V was clipped by 5 bases and J by 7 bases, with 18 bases between them. CDR3 length: 15 amino acids. Germline assignment: CDR1 SGHTA and CDR2 FQGNSA. This clonotype has just a few counts. What it binds is not known. The rearrangement links TRBV7-2 to TRBJ2-1; D remains unclear. Sequencing was done on a sample of PBMCs or a T cell subset sorted from them (not recorded which). The receptor comes from a man aged 18 to 29 who had mild COVID-19 (a few samples of this study predate the infection). Cell type and time point are not known. CDR3 loop: CASSTGRYGVNEQFF. CDR3 nucleotide sequence: TGTGCCAGCAGCACCGGACGGTATGGGGTAAATGAGCAGTTCTTC.